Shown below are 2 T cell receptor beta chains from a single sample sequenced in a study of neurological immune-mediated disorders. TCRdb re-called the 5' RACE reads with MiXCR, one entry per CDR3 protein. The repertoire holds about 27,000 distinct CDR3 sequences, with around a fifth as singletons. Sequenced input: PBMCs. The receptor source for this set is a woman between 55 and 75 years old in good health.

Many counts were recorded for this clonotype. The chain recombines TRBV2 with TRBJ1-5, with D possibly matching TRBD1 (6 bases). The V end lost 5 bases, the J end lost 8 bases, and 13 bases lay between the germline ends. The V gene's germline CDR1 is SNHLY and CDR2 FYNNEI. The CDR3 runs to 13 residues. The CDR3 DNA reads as TGTGCCAGCAGTCGACAGGAGGTGGAGCCCCAGCATTTT. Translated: CASSRQEVEPQHF.

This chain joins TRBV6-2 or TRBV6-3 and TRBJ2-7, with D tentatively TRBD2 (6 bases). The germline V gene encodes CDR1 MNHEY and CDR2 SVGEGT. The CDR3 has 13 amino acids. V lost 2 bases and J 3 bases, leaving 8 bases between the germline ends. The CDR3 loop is CASSYPGDYEQYF. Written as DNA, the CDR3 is TGTGCCAGCAGTTACCCGGGGGACTACGAGCAGTACTTC.